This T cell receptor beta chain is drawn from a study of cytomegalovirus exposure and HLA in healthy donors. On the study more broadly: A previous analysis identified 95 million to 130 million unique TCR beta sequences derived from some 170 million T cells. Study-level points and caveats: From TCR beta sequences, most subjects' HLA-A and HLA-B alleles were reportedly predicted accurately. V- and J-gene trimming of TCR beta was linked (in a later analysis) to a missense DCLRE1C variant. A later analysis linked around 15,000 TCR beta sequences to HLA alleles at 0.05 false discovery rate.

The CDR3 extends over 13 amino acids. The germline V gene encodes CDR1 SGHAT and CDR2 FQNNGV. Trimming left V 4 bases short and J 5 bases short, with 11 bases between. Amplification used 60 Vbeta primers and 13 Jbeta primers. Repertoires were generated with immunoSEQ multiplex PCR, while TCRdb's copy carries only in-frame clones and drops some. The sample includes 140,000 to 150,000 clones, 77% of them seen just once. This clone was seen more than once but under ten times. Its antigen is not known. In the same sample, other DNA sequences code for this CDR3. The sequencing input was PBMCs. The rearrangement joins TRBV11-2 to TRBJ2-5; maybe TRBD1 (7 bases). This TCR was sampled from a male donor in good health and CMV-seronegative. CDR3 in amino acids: CASSSAGQETQYF. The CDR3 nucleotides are TGTGCCAGCAGCTCCGCGGGACAGGAGACCCAGTACTTC.